Below, 14 T cell receptor beta chains from the same sample are listed, as sequenced in a study of lung T cells in sarcoidosis with Löfgren's syndrome. A single record per CDR3 protein comes from TCRdb applying MiXCR to the reads. The profile shows thousands of distinct CDR3 sequences, 21% of them singletons. The sequenced material came from CD4+ T cells from bronchoalveolar lavage fluid. These TCRs come from a human donor with sarcoidosis (Löfgren's syndrome or another form), or a control subject (not recorded which).

This clonotype showed up many times. This CDR3 reads CASSFAENTEAFF. The CDR3 DNA follows: TGTGCCAGCAGCTTTGCAGAGAACACTGAAGCTTTCTTT. The gene calls are TRBV7-2 and TRBJ1-1; D ambiguous. This CDR3 contains 13 residues. CDR1 is SGHTA, CDR2 FQGNSA, per germline. The V gene lost 3 bases and the J gene lost 1 base, with 6 bases spanning the gap.

Comments on this clonotype: A much more abundant neighbour one base away suggests this may be a read error. The rearrangement uses TRBV6-6 and TRBJ1-3; D is unclear. Germline V gene lookup returns CDR1 MNHNY and CDR2 SVGAGI (reference sequence). CDR3 length equals 16 residues. CDR3 amino acids: CASSYYGWEAGSTIYF. CDR3 nucleotide sequence: TGTGCCAGCAGTTACTACGGCTGGGAGGCTGGAAGCACCATATATTTT.

This clonotype was picked up many times. This sequence joins TRBV28 and TRBJ2-7; D remains ambiguous. The CDR3 runs 11 residues. The germline V and J ends were trimmed by 5 bases and 6 bases, with 8 bases remaining between them. From germline, CDR1 is MDHEN and CDR2 SYDVKM. The DNA for the CDR3 is TGTGCCAGCAGTCCAGGACGCGAGCAGTACTTC. It encodes CASSPGREQYF. Combining the CDR3 with reference TRBV28 and TRBJ2-7 gives the whole variable domain DVKVTQSSRYLVKRTGEKVFLECVQDMDHENMFWYRQDPGLGLRLIYFSYDVKMKEKGDIPEGYSVSREKKERFSLILESASTNQTSMYLCASSPGREQYFGPGTRLTVT.

This clonotype was detected many times. This chain connects TRBV20-1 to TRBJ1-1; 7 positions agree with TRBD1. V lost 5 bases and J lost 7; bases outside the gene matches: 10. Germline CDR1 DFQATT, CDR2 SNEGSKA (reference sequence). The CDR3 is 13 residues long. The chain's CDR3 is CSAPDRRGGEAFF. CDR3 coding DNA: TGCAGTGCTCCGGACAGGCGCGGAGGTGAAGCTTTCTTT.

The chain employs TRBV12-3 or TRBV12-4 and TRBJ2-3; possible D gene TRBD2, 6 bases. Trimming took 5 bases from V and 1 from J, leaving 10 bases between them. CDR3 length: 14 residues. CDR3 bases: TGTGCCAGCAGTGGAGGGTCCGGCACAGATACGCAGTATTTT. Translated: CASSGGSGTDTQYF.

This clonotype is termed medium-sized (0.01 to 0.1%). This chain uses TRBV2 with TRBJ1-6; D gene unclear. CDR3 size: 13 residues. Germline-derived CDR1 and CDR2 are SNHLY and FYNNEI. Trimming removed 3 bases from V and 10 bases from J, with 10 bases in between. CDR3 sequence reads: CASSDRPSSPLHF. In DNA, the CDR3 is TGTGCCAGCAGTGACCGTCCGAGCTCACCCCTCCACTTT.

In regard to this clonotype: This may stem from a read error, because a much larger clone lies one nucleotide away. The chain has TRBV2 and TRBJ1-1, with 7 bases lining up with TRBD1. Germline CDR1 and CDR2: SNHLY and FYNNEI. V trimming: 7 bases; J trimming: 1 base; junction bases outside the gene matches: 6. The CDR3 covers 14 residues. DNA for the CDR3: TGTGCCAGCATTATAGGACAGGCGAACACTGAAGCTTTCTTT. It specifies CASIIGQANTEAFF.

There are many counts of this clonotype. The gene calls are TRBV12-3 or TRBV12-4 and TRBJ2-5; possible D gene TRBD2, 6 bases. The V end was cut by 6 bases, the J end by 0 bases, with 17 bases between. The CDR3 length is 16 residues. The CDR3 is CASSSRPGLYQETQYF. In DNA form, the CDR3 reads TGTGCCAGCAGCTCCCGCCCGGGACTGTACCAAGAGACCCAGTACTTC.

In this sample, this clonotype turned up many times. The V gene is TRBV4-2, the J gene TRBJ2-7; 7 nucleotides align to TRBD2. V lost 8 bases, J lost 6 bases, and 7 bases stayed unmatched. This CDR3 contains 12 residues. CDR1 is LGHNA, CDR2 YNFKEQ, per germline. The CDR3 sequence is CASGRPGGEQYF. The CDR3 nucleotides are TGTGCCAGCGGGCGACCGGGGGGCGAGCAGTACTTC.

This clonotype was seen a handful of times. The chain uses TRBV9 and TRBJ2-5; D call uncertain. Per germline, CDR1 SGDLS and CDR2 YYNGEE. Trimming took off 0 bases at V and 5 bases at J, with 5 bases between the two ends. The CDR3 has 12 residues. The DNA of the CDR3 is TGTGCCAGCAGCGTAGCTGGGGAGACCCAGTACTTC. Translated: CASSVAGETQYF. Looking up the rest from reference TRBV9 and TRBJ2-5 gives the full variable domain: DSGVTQTPKHLITATGQRVTLRCSPRSGDLSVYWYQQSLDQGLQFLIQYYNGEERAKGNILERFSAQQFPDLHSELNLSSLELGDSALYFCASSVAGETQYFGPGTRLLVL.

In regard to this clonotype: Given a much more abundant clone one base away, this may be a read error. This chain joins TRBV6-2 or TRBV6-3 and TRBJ2-1; D is perhaps TRBD1 or TRBD2 (6 bases each). The CDR3 extends over 16 amino acids. Germline V lookup: CDR1 MNHEY, CDR2 SVGEGT. CDR3 DNA: TGTGCCAGCAGTTGGGGGCAGGGCAGTACTAGCAATGGGCAGTTCTTC. Encoded protein: CASSWGQGSTSNGQFF.

Turning to this clonotype: Possible read error: a much larger clone is one base away. The rearrangement uses TRBV12-3 or TRBV12-4 and TRBJ1-2; D may be TRBD1 (6 bases). CDR3 length: 13 amino acids. Trimming removed 5 bases at V and 10 bases at J, with 17 bases between. The CDR3 sequence: CASSPTGFDDYTF. The CDR3 DNA reads as TGTGCCAGCAGTCCAACAGGGTTTGATGACTACACCTTC.

To note about this clonotype: A read error may be the cause here, since a much bigger clone is one base away. This chain uses TRBV7-3 with TRBJ1-2; TRBD1 aligns across 9 bases. V lost 1 base and J lost 7; bases outside the gene matches: 7. Germline CDR1 is SGHTA and CDR2 is FQGTGA. The CDR3 runs 15 residues. The DNA for the CDR3 is TGTGCCAGCAGCTTAAGCGGGACAGGGCTGTGTGGCTACACCTTC. This sequence encodes CASSLSGTGLCGYTF.

Note on this clonotype: A clone one base away is much larger, so this may be a read error. The V gene is TRBV27, the J gene TRBJ2-3; the D is unclear. The CDR3 totals 12 residues. Germline-derived CDR1 and CDR2 are MNHEY and SMNVEV (reference sequence). The CDR3 region has the DNA TGTGCCATCAGTTCCGGCTCAGGAAAGCAGTATTTT. This codes for CAISSGSGKQYF.